Included here is one TCR beta chain sequence, with context. This record belongs to a study of blood T cell repertoires in COVID-19. Study overall: The analysed material was cDNA or gDNA that came from T cells, B-cell-depleted T cells, or PBMCs.

This CDR3 region has 15 residues. CDR1 MNHNS and CDR2 SASEGT come from the germline V gene. Trimming cost V 2 bases and J 2 bases, with 10 bases left between them. Here immunoSEQ multiplex PCR was the method, and the copy in TCRdb shows in-frame clones only, minus some. The sample contains approximately 290,000 clones, roughly 84% of which appear only once. The chain combines TRBV6-1 with TRBJ2-1; possibly TRBD1 for D (6 bases). The receptor was isolated from a person aged 65 to 85 with COVID-19, enrolled during active disease. Sequencing was performed on peripheral blood. The CDR3 sequence is CASSELGAAYNEQFF. The DNA for the CDR3 is TGTGCCAGCAGTGAACTGGGGGCAGCCTACAATGAGCAGTTCTTC.